This T cell receptor (beta chain) originates from a study of patients and donors after allogeneic stem cell transplantation. One entry per CDR3 protein, called by TCRdb with MiXCR from the RT-PCR reads. The sample has around 70,000 distinct CDR3 sequences, around a quarter seen once; the top ten hold 26%. The CDR3 consists of 17 residues. V was shortened by 0 bases and J by 3 bases, with 18 bases between the two germline ends. Germline V gene lookup returns CDR1 SGHRS and CDR2 YFSETQ. Sequencing used blood, either unsorted or a sorted T cell fraction (not recorded which). The rearrangement uses TRBV5-1 and TRBJ1-1; possible D gene TRBD1, 5 bases. The receptor's source is a human donor who was either an allogeneic HSCT recipient or a stem cell or donor lymphocyte infusion donor (not recorded which). It is not recorded whose cells these are; they may come from a transplant donor. CDR3 sequence: CASSLGWNRQTYTEAFF. In DNA form, the CDR3 reads TGCGCCAGCAGCTTGGGATGGAACCGACAGACGTACACTGAAGCTTTCTTT.